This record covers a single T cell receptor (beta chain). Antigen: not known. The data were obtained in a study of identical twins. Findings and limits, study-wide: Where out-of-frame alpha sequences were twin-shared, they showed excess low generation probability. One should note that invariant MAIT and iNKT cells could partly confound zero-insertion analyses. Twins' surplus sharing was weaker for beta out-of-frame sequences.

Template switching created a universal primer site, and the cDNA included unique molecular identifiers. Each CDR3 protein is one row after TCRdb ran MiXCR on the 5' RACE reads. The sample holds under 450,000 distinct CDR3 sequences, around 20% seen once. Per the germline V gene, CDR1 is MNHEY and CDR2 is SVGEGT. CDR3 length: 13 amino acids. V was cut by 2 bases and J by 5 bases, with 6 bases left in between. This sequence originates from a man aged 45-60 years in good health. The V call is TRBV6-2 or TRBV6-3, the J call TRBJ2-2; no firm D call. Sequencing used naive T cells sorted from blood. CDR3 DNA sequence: TGTGCCAGCAGTTACATTGTAACCGGGGAGCTGTTTTTT. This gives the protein CASSYIVTGELFF.